This TCR beta chain was recorded in a study of CXCR3-negative and CXCR3-positive naive CD8 T cells. CDR3 size: 13 residues. Germline-derived CDR1 and CDR2 are SQVTM and ANQGSEA. Cells classed as naive CD8+ T cells were CD45RO-CCR7+CD27+CD95-. Preparation of TRB cDNA libraries relied on 5' RACE carrying UMI labels. TCRdb reprocessed the 5' RACE reads and stores each CDR3 protein as one record, lacking DNA. This sample's table reports over 80,000 distinct CDR3 sequences. Of note for this clonotype: Its antigen is not identified.

Whole-study findings and limits: Similarly elevated diversity marked both naive subsets, with memory CD8+ cells showing far lower diversity. Most assays were run on fresh PBMCs (CXCR3 expression partially decreased after cryopreservation).

This TCR was recovered from a human donor in good health. Some clones in this sample may be carry-over from other donors' samples. The rearrangement joins TRBV29-1 to TRBJ2-7. The sequencing sample was made of naive CXCR3- CD8+ T cells from blood. As to subset: CD45RO-CCR7+CD27+CD95- naive CD8+ T cells lacking CXCR3 (TNR3-). The CDR3 sequence is CSVEADRSYEQYF.